The entry below describes one T cell receptor (beta chain). The target antigen is unknown. It was with a sample-barcoded 5' primer and a J-beta primer mix that a second PCR of roughly 7 to 12 cycles was run. TCRdb re-analysed the 5' RACE reads in MiXCR, keeping a single row per CDR3 protein. The repertoire holds some 860,000 distinct CDR3 sequences, with approximately 53% as singletons. The sample is drawn from a study of blood T cells in healthy people across ages. Findings and limits, study-wide: Donor CMV status, an unknown factor, possibly confounded changes in expanded clonotypes. Diversity was higher, and naive CD4+ cells more numerous, in long-lived donors than in aged donors.

CDR1 SGDLS and CDR2 YYNGEE come from the germline V gene. Trimming took 4 bases from V and 6 from J, leaving 8 bases between them. There are 12 residues in the CDR3. The sequence was collected from a man aged 35-49 years in good health. The sequenced sample was blood. The chain couples TRBV9 to TRBJ2-1; D not certain. The CDR3 loop is CASSSPSNEQFF. The CDR3 DNA reads TGTGCCAGCAGCTCCCCCTCCAATGAGCAGTTCTTC.